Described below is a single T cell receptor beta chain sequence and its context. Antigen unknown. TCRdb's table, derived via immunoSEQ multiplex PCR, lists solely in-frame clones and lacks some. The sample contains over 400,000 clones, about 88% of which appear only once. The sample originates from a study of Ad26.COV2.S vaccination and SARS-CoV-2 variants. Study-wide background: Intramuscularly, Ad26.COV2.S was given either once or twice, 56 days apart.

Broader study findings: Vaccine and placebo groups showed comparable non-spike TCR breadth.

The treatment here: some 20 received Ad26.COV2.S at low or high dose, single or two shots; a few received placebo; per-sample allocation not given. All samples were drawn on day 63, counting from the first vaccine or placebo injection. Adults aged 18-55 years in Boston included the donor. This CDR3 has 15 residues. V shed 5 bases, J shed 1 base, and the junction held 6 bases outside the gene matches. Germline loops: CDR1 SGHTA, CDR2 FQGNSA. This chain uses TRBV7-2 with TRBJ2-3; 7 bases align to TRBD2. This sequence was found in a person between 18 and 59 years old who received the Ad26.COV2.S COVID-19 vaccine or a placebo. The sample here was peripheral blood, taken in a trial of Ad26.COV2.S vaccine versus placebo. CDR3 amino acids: CASSPKRGRTDTQYF. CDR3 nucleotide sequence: TGTGCCAGCAGCCCCAAGCGGGGCCGCACAGATACGCAGTATTTT.